The next 4 T cell receptor beta chains were all read from a single sample in a study of blood T cell repertoires in COVID-19 (TCRdb year 2020). To prepare the library, the immunoSEQ multiplex PCR assay was applied. Here the immuneACCESS table is served through TCRdb, limited to in-frame sequences with V and J called. Missing clones are a known gap in these copies; in checked studies unresolved V genes cover under half, and the rest lacks a known reason. Here the sample has approximately 200,000 clones; 80% occur a single time. Approximately 5% of the sample rests with the top ten. Sequencing was carried out using peripheral blood. These receptors came from a human donor in a cohort sampled during active COVID-19.

The CDR3 protein is CSVGHGQGGTEAFF. In nucleotides, the CDR3 is TGCAGCGTTGGACATGGACAGGGGGGAACTGAAGCTTTCTTT. This chain connects TRBV29-1 to TRBJ1-1, with 10 bases that match TRBD1. The CDR3 is 14 residues long. CDR1 is SQVTM and CDR2 is ANQGSEA in the germline V gene. V trimming: 4 bases; J trimming: 5 bases; junction bases outside the gene matches: 7.

This clone was seen a single time. The V and J genes are TRBV27 and TRBJ1-5; D is uncertain. Germline CDR1 MNHEY, CDR2 SMNVEV (reference sequence). The V end lost 1 base, the J end lost 7 bases, and 8 bases lay between the germline ends. The CDR3 spans 13 residues. This chain's CDR3 is CASSLLGDQPQHF. For the CDR3, the DNA is TGTGCCAGCAGTTTATTGGGAGACCAGCCCCAGCATTTT.

The chain couples TRBV4-3 to TRBJ2-7; 9 positions match TRBD2. J was trimmed by 4 bases and V by 1 base; bases with no gene match: 5. The CDR3 covers 15 residues. Germline V gene data show CDR1 as LGHNA and CDR2 as YSLEER. CDR3 bases: TGCGCCAGCAGCCAAGGTGCGGGAGGGACGTACGAGCAGTACTTC. This translates into CASSQGAGGTYEQYF.

The chain couples TRBV15 to TRBJ2-7; 7 nucleotides agree with TRBD1. V was pared by 3 bases and J by 3 bases, with 8 bases of the junction left unmatched. Per germline, CDR1 LNHNV and CDR2 YYDKDF (reference sequence). The CDR3 totals 15 residues. The CDR3 protein is CATSRRRQGYYEQYF. The CDR3, as DNA: TGTGCCACCAGCAGGAGAAGACAGGGCTACTACGAGCAGTACTTC.